Here is one T cell receptor (beta chain) with its context. Produced via immunoSEQ multiplex PCR; TCRdb's table is partial and in-frame only. The repertoire holds around 1.5 million clones, with around 98% as singletons. This entry is derived from a study of shared clonotypes between healthy human individuals. Germline assignment: CDR1 SGHRS and CDR2 YFSETQ. The CDR3 contains 13 residues. Between the trimmed V and J ends, which lost 3 bases and 8 bases, there was a span of 14 bases. The sequence was collected from a young man in good health. This chain uses TRBV5-1 with TRBJ1-1; D is perhaps TRBD1 (5 bases). The specimen was naive CD4+ T cells sorted from blood. Subset denoted: CD45RA+ positively selected. CDR3 protein: CASSSTGTAEAFF. In nucleotides, the CDR3 is TGCGCCAGCAGCTCAACCGGGACGGCGGAAGCTTTCTTT.